Listed below are T cell receptor beta chains from one sample, sequenced in a study of cytomegalovirus exposure and HLA in healthy donors. Profiled with immunoSEQ multiplex PCR; TCRdb holds only in-frame clones, not every one. The repertoire holds tens of thousands of clones, with 60% to 80% as singletons. Sample: PBMCs. The receptors derive from a man aged 25 to 40 in good health and CMV-seronegative. The CDR3 runs from the conserved cysteine through the conserved F or W. The D gene is left open where the match is weak. Clone size is given for some rows only: seen once, a few or many times, or a class if the clone is expanded.

v_gene: TRBV9; len: 17; d_gene: TRBD2; j_gene: TRBJ2-3; abundance: -; CDR3nt: TGTGCCAGCAGCGTAGCTTGGACTAGCGGACCCACAGATACGCAGTATTTT; CDR3aa: CASSVAWTSGPTDTQYF
v_gene: TRBV5-1; len: 15; d_gene: TRBD1; j_gene: TRBJ2-2; abundance: -; CDR3nt: TGCGCCAGCAGGACCGGGACAGGGGGCCTCGGGGAGCTGTTTTTT; CDR3aa: CASRTGTGGLGELFF
v_gene: TRBV2; len: 14; d_gene: TRBD2; j_gene: TRBJ2-5; abundance: -; CDR3nt: TGTGCCAGCAGTGGGTCACTAGCGAAAGAGACCCAGTACTTC; CDR3aa: CASSGSLAKETQYF
v_gene: TRBV6-4; len: 17; d_gene: TRBD2; j_gene: TRBJ2-3; abundance: -; CDR3nt: TGTGCCAGCAGTGACTCGACTAGCGGGAGTGGCACAGATACGCAGTATTTT; CDR3aa: CASSDSTSGSGTDTQYF
v_gene: TRBV4-3; len: 15; d_gene: TRBD1; j_gene: TRBJ2-7; abundance: -; CDR3nt: TGCGCCAGCAGCCAAGATGGGAACAGGGGGCGGGAGCAGTACTTC; CDR3aa: CASSQDGNRGREQYF
v_gene: TRBV28; len: 15; d_gene: TRBD2; j_gene: TRBJ2-3; abundance: -; CDR3nt: TGTGCCAGCAGTGTAGCGGGAGGTACTTCAGATACGCAGTATTTT; CDR3aa: CASSVAGGTSDTQYF
v_gene: TRBV5-4; len: 13; d_gene: -; j_gene: TRBJ2-3; abundance: few; CDR3nt: TGTGCCAGCAGCCCTACTGGGGGGGATACGCAGTATTTT; CDR3aa: CASSPTGGDTQYF
v_gene: TRBV28; len: 15; d_gene: -; j_gene: TRBJ2-4; abundance: -; CDR3nt: TGTGCCAGCAGTTCGGCCAGGATAGCCAAAAACATTCAGTACTTC; CDR3aa: CASSSARIAKNIQYF
v_gene: TRBV2; len: 13; d_gene: -; j_gene: TRBJ1-1; abundance: -; CDR3nt: TGTGCCAGCAGAATCGGCGGGAACACTGAAGCTTTCTTT; CDR3aa: CASRIGGNTEAFF
v_gene: TRBV5-5; len: 11; d_gene: -; j_gene: TRBJ1-2; abundance: -; CDR3nt: TGTGCCAGCAGCCGAGGGAAGGGCTACACCTTC; CDR3aa: CASSRGKGYTF
v_gene: TRBV5-4; len: 14; d_gene: -; j_gene: TRBJ1-2; abundance: -; CDR3nt: TGTGCCAGCAGCTTGGGCCAGGGCTACTATGGCTACACCTTC; CDR3aa: CASSLGQGYYGYTF
v_gene: TRBV7-9; len: 15; d_gene: -; j_gene: TRBJ1-4; abundance: -; CDR3nt: TGTGCCAGCAGCTTAGCTTCTGAGTATGCTGAAAAACTGTTTTTT; CDR3aa: CASSLASEYAEKLFF
v_gene: TRBV19; len: 15; d_gene: TRBD1; j_gene: TRBJ1-5; abundance: -; CDR3nt: TGTGCCAGTAGTAACTACAGGGGGCTAGATCAGCCCCAGCATTTT; CDR3aa: CASSNYRGLDQPQHF
v_gene: TRBV2; len: 12; d_gene: -; j_gene: TRBJ1-3; abundance: -; CDR3nt: TGTGCCAGCAGTGAACAAGGAAACACCATATATTTT; CDR3aa: CASSEQGNTIYF
v_gene: TRBV28; len: 13; d_gene: -; j_gene: TRBJ1-3; abundance: -; CDR3nt: TGTGCCAGCATTAAGGGGTCTGGGAACACCATATATTTT; CDR3aa: CASIKGSGNTIYF
v_gene: TRBV5-4; len: 15; d_gene: TRBD1; j_gene: TRBJ1-2; abundance: -; CDR3nt: TGTGCCAGCAGCTGGACTGACAGGGCCGACTATGGCTACACCTTC; CDR3aa: CASSWTDRADYGYTF
v_gene: TRBV11-2; len: 19; d_gene: -; j_gene: TRBJ1-1; abundance: once; CDR3nt: TGTGCCAGCAGCTTAGATTTCTTTGGGTTAGGGGAAAGGAACACTGAAGCTTTCTTT; CDR3aa: CASSLDFFGLGERNTEAFF
v_gene: TRBV7-8; len: 16; d_gene: TRBD2; j_gene: TRBJ2-1; abundance: -; CDR3nt: TGTGCCAGCAGCCCCTATAGCGGGCGCTCCTACAATGAGCAGTTCTTC; CDR3aa: CASSPYSGRSYNEQFF